This T cell receptor (beta chain) was identified in a study of blood T cell repertoires in COVID-19. Whole-study context: Collection of acute and convalescent COVID-19 samples took place in the United States, Italy and Spain. Sample material is recorded as cDNA or gDNA derived from T cells, B-cell-depleted T cells, or PBMCs.

Only in-frame clones appear in the TCRdb table, and some are missing; sequencing was by immunoSEQ multiplex PCR. The table shows 130,000 to 150,000 clones, with roughly 88% occurring only once. Looked up from germline, CDR1 is LNHDA and CDR2 is SQIVND (reference sequence). Trimming took 5 bases from V and 1 from J; bases not matched to a gene: 9. The CDR3 has 16 residues. The TCR originated in an older man with acute or convalescent COVID-19. The genes are TRBV19 and TRBJ2-3; 7 bases fit TRBD2. The specimen sequenced was peripheral blood. The chain's CDR3 is CASSRTTSPGTDTQYF. The CDR3 DNA reads as TGTGCCAGTAGTCGCACGACTAGCCCGGGCACAGATACGCAGTATTTT.